This T cell receptor beta chain was captured by sequencing in a study of OX40 agonist ivuxolimab in advanced cancers. The CDR3 is 15 residues long. Germline CDR1 and CDR2: MNHNS and SASEGT. Unmatched junction bases numbered 8, after V lost 10 bases and J lost 1 base. Generated by immunoSEQ multiplex PCR, the TCRdb table keeps only in-frame clones and is missing some. The repertoire consists of almost 70,000 clones, with around 89% occurring once and the leading ten covering 3% to 4%. The sequence derives from an adult with an advanced solid tumor such as melanoma, head and neck, liver or kidney cancer. Sequenced material: CD4+ or CD8+ T cells sorted from blood, taken in a trial of the OX40 agonist ivuxolimab. The rearrangement joins TRBV6-1 to TRBJ1-5, with TRBD1 matching 9 bases. CDR3 sequence reads: CATRQGEWSNQPQHF. The DNA of the CDR3 is TGTGCCACCAGACAGGGGGAATGGAGCAATCAGCCCCAGCATTTT.